This T cell receptor (beta chain) emerged from a study of T cells in tumors after PD-1 blockade. Across the whole study: During anti-PD-1 treatment, some patients continued daily vismodegib 150 mg.

Genomic DNA template from tumor biopsies or peripheral blood, about 616 ng to 6,500 ng input. The germline V and J ends were trimmed by 0 bases and 4 bases, with 13 bases remaining between them. Germline CDR1 is MGHRA and CDR2 is YSYEKL. CDR3 size: 16 residues. Concerning this clone itself: Its antigen is unidentified.

The data were produced by immunoSEQ multiplex PCR, yet TCRdb's version contains in-frame clones alone and is incomplete. This sample has around 60,000 clones, with around 80% found just once. Findings and limits, study-wide: Some novel exhausted tumor clones appeared in pre-treatment blood, suggesting peripheral recruitment.

This sample comprised PBMCs, obtained before anti-PD-1 treatment. This sequence originates from a human donor with basal cell carcinoma. The rearrangement uses TRBV4-1 and TRBJ1-5, with a weak D call TRBD1 (5 bases). The CDR3 sequence is CASSQESRVPNQPQHF. The CDR3 DNA follows: TGCGCCAGCAGCCAAGAAAGCAGGGTTCCTAATCAGCCCCAGCATTTT.